Each of the 5 T cell receptor beta chains below was sequenced from the same sample in a study of OX40 agonist ivuxolimab in advanced cancers. The table came from immunoSEQ multiplex PCR; TCRdb's copy has only in-frame clones and leaves some out. The table lists over 30,000 clones, 70% to 85% of them singletons. The sample in question was CD4+ or CD8+ T cells sorted from blood, obtained in a trial of the OX40 agonist ivuxolimab. These receptors originate from an adult with an advanced solid tumor such as melanoma, head and neck, liver or kidney cancer.

The rearrangement joins TRBV6-4 to TRBJ1-1; 8 positions agree with TRBD1. CDR3 size: 14 residues. Unmatched junction bases numbered 7, after V lost 6 bases and J lost 4 bases. CDR1 MRHNA and CDR2 SNTAGT come from the germline V gene. The CDR3 nucleotides are TGTGCCAGCAGCGCAGGACAGGGTGGCACTGAAGCTTTCTTT. Translation: CASSAGQGGTEAFF.

The chain combines TRBV7-9 with TRBJ2-3; D possibly corresponds to TRBD1 (5 bases). V was cut by 4 bases and J by 1 base, with 15 bases left in between. The CDR3 extends over 16 amino acids. Germline assignment: CDR1 SEHNR and CDR2 FQNEAQ (reference sequence). CDR3 DNA: TGTGCCAGCAGCTACTGGCCATCCAGGGGCACAGATACGCAGTATTTT. It is translated as CASSYWPSRGTDTQYF.

This clone was counted a few times. This CDR3 is CASSPSNEKLFF. The CDR3, as DNA: TGTGCCAGCTCACCCTCTAATGAAAAACTGTTTTTT. The chain has TRBV18 and TRBJ1-4, with no clear D. This CDR3 contains 12 residues. Trimming took 3 bases from V and 3 from J, leaving 2 bases between them. The germline gives CDR1 KGHSH, CDR2 LQKENI.

The genes are TRBV29-1 and TRBJ2-7; possible D gene TRBD2, 5 bases. The germline V gene has CDR1 SQVTM and CDR2 ANQGSEA. Trimming removed 2 bases from V and 3 bases from J, with 11 bases in between. The CDR3 is made up of 13 amino acids. Written as DNA, the CDR3 is TGCAGCGTTGAAAATGAGGGCTACTACGAGCAGTACTTC. It translates to CSVENEGYYEQYF.

The V gene is TRBV6-6, the J gene TRBJ1-6; D is perhaps TRBD1 (5 bases). Germline V gene data show CDR1 as MNHNY and CDR2 as SVGAGI (reference sequence). The CDR3 has 13 residues. The CDR3 here is CACRGDRNSPLHF. The DNA of the CDR3 is TGTGCATGTCGAGGGGATCGTAATTCACCCCTCCACTTT.